What follows describes a single T cell receptor (beta chain). Germline V gene lookup returns CDR1 SGHRS and CDR2 YFSETQ. The CDR3 has 14 amino acids. Trimming shortened V by 0 bases and J by 2 bases, and 9 bases separated the two germline ends. Cohort placement rested on clinical history that participants reported themselves. The record originates from a study of blood T cell repertoires in COVID-19. Generated by immunoSEQ multiplex PCR, the TCRdb table keeps only in-frame clones and is missing some. The sample consists of roughly 250,000 clones, under 95% of them appearing once. The TCR comes from a woman aged 35 to 49 with acute COVID-19. The rearrangement uses TRBV5-1 and TRBJ2-7, with a possible D match to TRBD1 (5 bases). The sequencing sample was made of PBMCs or T cells enriched from blood (not recorded which). The CDR3 coding sequence is TGCGCCAGCAGCTTGGAGGCAGGGACCTACGAGCAGTACTTC. Its translation is CASSLEAGTYEQYF.